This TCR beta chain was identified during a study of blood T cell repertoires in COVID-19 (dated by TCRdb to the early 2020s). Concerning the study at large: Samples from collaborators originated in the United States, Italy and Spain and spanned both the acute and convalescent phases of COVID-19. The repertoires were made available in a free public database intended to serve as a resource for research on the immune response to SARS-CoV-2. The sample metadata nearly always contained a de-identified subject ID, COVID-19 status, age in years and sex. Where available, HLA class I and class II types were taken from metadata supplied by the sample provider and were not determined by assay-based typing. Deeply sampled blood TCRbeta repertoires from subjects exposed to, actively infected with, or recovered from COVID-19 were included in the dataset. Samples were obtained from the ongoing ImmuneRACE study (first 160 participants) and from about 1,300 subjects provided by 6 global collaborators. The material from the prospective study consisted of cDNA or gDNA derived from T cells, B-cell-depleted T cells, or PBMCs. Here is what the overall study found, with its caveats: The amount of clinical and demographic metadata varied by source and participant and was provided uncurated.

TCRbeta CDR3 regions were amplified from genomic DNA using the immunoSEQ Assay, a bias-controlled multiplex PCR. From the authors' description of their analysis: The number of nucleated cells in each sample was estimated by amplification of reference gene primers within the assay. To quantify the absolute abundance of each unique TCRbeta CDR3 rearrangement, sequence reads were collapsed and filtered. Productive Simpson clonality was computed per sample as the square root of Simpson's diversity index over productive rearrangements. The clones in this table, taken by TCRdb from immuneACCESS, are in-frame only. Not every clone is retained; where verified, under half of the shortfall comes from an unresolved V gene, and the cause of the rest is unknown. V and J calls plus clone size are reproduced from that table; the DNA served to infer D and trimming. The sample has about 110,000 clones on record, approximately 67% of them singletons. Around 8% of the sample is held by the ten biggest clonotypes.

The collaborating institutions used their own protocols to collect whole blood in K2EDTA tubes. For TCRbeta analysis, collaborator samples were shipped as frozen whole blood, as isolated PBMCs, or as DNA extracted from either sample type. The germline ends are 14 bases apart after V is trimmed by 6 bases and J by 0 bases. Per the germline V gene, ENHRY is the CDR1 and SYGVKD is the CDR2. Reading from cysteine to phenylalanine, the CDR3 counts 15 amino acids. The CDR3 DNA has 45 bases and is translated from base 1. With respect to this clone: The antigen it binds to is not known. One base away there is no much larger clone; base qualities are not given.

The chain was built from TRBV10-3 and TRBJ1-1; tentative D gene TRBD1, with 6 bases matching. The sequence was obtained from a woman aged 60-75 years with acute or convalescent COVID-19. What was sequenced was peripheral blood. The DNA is TGTGCCATCAGACAGGGTTTCGAGATGAACACTGAAGCTTTCTTT. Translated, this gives CAIRQGFEMNTEAFF.